Listed here are 4 T cell receptor beta chains from one sample, sequenced in a study of T cell repertoires in cytomegalovirus infection. Each CDR3 protein is one row after TCRdb ran MiXCR on the reads. Among 250,000 to 300,000 distinct CDR3 sequences listed, approximately 22% were seen once. Antigens for these TCRs are unknown. The sample was cultured PBMCs, taken from culture after CMV antigen stimulation. The receptor source for this set is a human donor in good health (CMV status not recorded). Some clones in this sample may be carry-over from other donors' samples.

In its sample, this clonotype was seen many times. The chain couples TRBV25-1 to TRBJ2-1; 9 bases match TRBD2. Germline values: CDR1 MGHDK, CDR2 SYGVNS. Unmatched junction bases numbered 6, after V lost 3 bases and J lost 3 bases. The length of the CDR3 is 16 residues. CDR3 in amino acids: CASSEIAGENYNEQFF. For the CDR3, the DNA is TGTGCCAGCAGTGAGATAGCGGGAGAAAACTACAATGAGCAGTTCTTC.

Many counts were recorded for this clonotype. The chain carries TRBV7-9 and TRBJ1-1; D not certain. CDR1 is SEHNR and CDR2 is FQNEAQ in the germline V gene (reference sequence). Trimming left V 5 bases short and J 0 bases short, with 7 bases between. The CDR3 extends over 13 amino acids. The CDR3 DNA is TGTGCCAGCAGCATACACATGAACACTGAAGCTTTCTTT. Encoded protein: CASSIHMNTEAFF.

The chain couples TRBV12-3 or TRBV12-4 to TRBJ1-2, with 10 bases lining up with TRBD1. The CDR3 has 16 residues. V lost 2 bases and J lost 6; bases outside the gene matches: 9. CDR3 DNA: TGTGCCAGCAGTTTATTTCTGGACAGGGGGTTGCATGGCTACACCTTC. Encoded protein: CASSLFLDRGLHGYTF.

The V call is TRBV19, the J call TRBJ1-2, with 7 bases aligning to TRBD1. From germline, CDR1 is LNHDA and CDR2 SQIVND (reference sequence). This CDR3 has 14 residues. V lost 7 bases and J lost 3; bases outside the gene matches: 8. The CDR3 DNA is TGTGCCAGTACATCGAGGGGGCTGGACTATGGCTACACCTTC. It specifies CASTSRGLDYGYTF.